In this sample, the clone carrying this TCR beta chain turned up a few times. Template switching created a universal primer site, and the cDNA included unique molecular identifiers. TCRdb redid the calling of the 5' RACE reads with MiXCR, one entry per CDR3 protein. The sample records 1.5 million to 2 million distinct CDR3 sequences, around a third being singletons. This sample stems from a study of identical twins. Germline loops: CDR1 DFQATT, CDR2 SNEGSKA (reference sequence). V was shortened by 0 bases and J by 8 bases, with 13 bases between the two germline ends. CDR3 length equals 13 residues. Source material: cord blood. The chain joins TRBV20-1 to TRBJ1-2; possible D gene TRBD1, 6 bases. This clonotype originated in a newborn girl in good health. The CDR3 DNA follows: TGCAGTGCTAGAGACATAAGACAGGCCGGCTACACCTTC. Translating it yields CSARDIRQAGYTF.